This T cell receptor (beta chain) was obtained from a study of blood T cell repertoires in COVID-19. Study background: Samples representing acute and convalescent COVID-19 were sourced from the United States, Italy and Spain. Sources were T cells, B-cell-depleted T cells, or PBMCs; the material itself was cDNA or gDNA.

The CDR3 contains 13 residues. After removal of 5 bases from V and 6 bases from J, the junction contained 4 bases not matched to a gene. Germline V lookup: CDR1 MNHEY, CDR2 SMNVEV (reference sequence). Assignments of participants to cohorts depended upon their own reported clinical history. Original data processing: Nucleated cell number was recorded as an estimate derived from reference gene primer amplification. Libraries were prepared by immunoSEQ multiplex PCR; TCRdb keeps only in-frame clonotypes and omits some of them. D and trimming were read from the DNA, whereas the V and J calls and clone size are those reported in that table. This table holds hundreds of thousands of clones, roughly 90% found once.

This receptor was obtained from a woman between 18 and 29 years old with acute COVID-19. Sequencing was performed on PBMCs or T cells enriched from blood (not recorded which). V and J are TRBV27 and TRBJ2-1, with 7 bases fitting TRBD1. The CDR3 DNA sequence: TGTGCCAGCAGTCTTCACAGGGGCAATGAGCAGTTCTTC. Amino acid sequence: CASSLHRGNEQFF.